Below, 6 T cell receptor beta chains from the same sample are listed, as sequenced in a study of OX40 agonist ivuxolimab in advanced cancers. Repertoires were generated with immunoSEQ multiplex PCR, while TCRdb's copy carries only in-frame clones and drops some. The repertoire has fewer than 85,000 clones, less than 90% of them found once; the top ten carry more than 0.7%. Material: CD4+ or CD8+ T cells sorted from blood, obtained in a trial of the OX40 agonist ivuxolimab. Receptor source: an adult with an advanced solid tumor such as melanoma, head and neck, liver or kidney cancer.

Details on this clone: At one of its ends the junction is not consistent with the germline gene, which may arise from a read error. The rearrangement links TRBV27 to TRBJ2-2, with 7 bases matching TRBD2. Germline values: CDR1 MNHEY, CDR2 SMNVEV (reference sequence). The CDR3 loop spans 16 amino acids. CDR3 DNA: TGTGCCAGCCGTTTCTTCCCCGAGCGGGGTACCGGGGAGCTGTTTTTT. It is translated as CASRFFPERGTGELFF.

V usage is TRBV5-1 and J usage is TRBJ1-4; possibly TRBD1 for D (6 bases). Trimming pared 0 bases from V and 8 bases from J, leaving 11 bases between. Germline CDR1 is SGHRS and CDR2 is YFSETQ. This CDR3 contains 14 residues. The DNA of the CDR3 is TGCGCCAGCAGCTTGGGAGGGGGAGGAGAAAAACTGTTTTTT. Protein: CASSLGGGGEKLFF.

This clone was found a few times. CDR3 in amino acids: CASGWGQSSYEQYF. In nucleotides, the CDR3 is TGTGCCAGCGGCTGGGGACAGTCCTCCTACGAGCAGTACTTC. The rearrangement links TRBV6-1 to TRBJ2-7, with 7 bases aligning to TRBD1. Germline CDR1 reads MNHNS; CDR2 reads SASEGT. This CDR3 is 14 amino acids long. V was pared by 8 bases and J by 0 bases, with 7 bases of the junction left unmatched.

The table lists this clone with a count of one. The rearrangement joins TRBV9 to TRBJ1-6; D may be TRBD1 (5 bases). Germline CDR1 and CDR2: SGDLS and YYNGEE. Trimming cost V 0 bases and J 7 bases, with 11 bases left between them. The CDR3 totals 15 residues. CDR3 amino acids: CASSVAPGENSPLHF. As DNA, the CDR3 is TGTGCCAGCAGCGTAGCCCCGGGGGAAAATTCACCCCTCCACTTT.

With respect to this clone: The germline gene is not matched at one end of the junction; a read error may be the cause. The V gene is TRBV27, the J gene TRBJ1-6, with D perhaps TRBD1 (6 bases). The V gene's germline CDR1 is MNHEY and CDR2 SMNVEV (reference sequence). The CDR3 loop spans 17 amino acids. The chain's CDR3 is CASSLSLGQSRVSPLHF. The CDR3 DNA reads TGTGCCAGCAGTCTATCCCTAGGACAGTCTAGGGTTTCACCCCTCCACTTT.

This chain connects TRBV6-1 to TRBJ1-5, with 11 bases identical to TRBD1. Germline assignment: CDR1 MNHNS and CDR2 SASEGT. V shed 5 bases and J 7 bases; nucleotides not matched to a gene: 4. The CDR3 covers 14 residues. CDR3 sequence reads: CASSWDRGGQPQHF. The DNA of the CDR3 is TGTGCCAGCAGTTGGGACAGGGGGGGACAGCCCCAGCATTTT.